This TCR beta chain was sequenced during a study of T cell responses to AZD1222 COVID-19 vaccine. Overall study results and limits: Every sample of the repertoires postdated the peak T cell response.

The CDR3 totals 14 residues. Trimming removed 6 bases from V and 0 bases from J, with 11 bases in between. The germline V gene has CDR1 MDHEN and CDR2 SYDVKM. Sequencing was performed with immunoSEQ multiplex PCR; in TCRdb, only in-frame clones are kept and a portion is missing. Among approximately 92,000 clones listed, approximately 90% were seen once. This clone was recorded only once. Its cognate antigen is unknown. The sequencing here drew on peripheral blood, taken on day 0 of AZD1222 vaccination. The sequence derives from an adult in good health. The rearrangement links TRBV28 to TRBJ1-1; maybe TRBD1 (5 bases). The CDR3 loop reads CASRPGPLNTEAFF. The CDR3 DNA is TGTGCCAGCAGGCCGGGACCGTTGAACACTGAAGCTTTCTTT.